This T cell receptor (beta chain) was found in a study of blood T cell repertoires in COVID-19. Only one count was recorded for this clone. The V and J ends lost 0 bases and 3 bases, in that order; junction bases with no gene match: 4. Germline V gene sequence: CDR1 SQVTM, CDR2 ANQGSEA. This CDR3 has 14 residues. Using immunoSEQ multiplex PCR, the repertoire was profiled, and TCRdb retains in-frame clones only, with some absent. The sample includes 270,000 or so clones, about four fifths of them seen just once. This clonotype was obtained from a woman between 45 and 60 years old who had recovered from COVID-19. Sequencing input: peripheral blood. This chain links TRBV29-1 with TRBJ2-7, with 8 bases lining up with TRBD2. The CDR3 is CSVEDPSGGYEQYF. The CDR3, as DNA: TGCAGCGTTGAAGACCCCAGCGGGGGCTACGAGCAGTACTTC.